Below, 14 T cell receptor beta chains from the same sample are listed, as sequenced in a study of CD8+CD57+ T cells in acquired aplastic anemia (dated by TCRdb to the late 2010s). TCRdb names Illumina HiSeq 2000 as the instrument used. Genomic DNA was used as template for profiling of TCR beta VDJ combinations and CDR3 sequences. The public reads were reprocessed in TCRdb via fastp at Q25 and MiXCR, keeping in-frame beta chains. Entries that share a CDR3 protein sequence are merged under the most common genes and DNA. This sample holds approximately 70,000 distinct CDR3 sequences; about 50% were observed only once. The leading ten clones occupy 2% to 2.5% of the sample. The sequenced sample consisted of sorted CD4+, CD8+, or CD8+CD57+ T cells (not recorded which) from PBMCs. The receptors were sampled from a human donor in good health, serving as a control.

The chain joins TRBV20-1 to TRBJ2-1; weak D call: TRBD2 (6 bases). The germline V gene has CDR1 DFQATT and CDR2 SNEGSKA (reference sequence). The ends were cut back, 3 bases at V and 11 bases at J, with 20 bases in the middle. The CDR3 totals 14 residues. The CDR3 region is CSASTTRLVRQQFF. The CDR3 DNA follows: TGCAGTGCTAGCACAACCCGACTAGTTCGGCAGCAGTTCTTC.

The gene calls are TRBV24-1 and TRBJ1-6, with TRBD1 matching 7 bases. This CDR3 is 15 amino acids long. The germline V gene encodes CDR1 KGHDR and CDR2 SFDVKD. V lost 4 bases, J lost 9 bases, and 8 bases stayed unmatched. The CDR3 here is CATSDRRQGGSPLHF. The CDR3 bases are TGTGCCACCAGTGACCGAAGACAGGGTGGTTCACCCCTCCACTTT.

V and J are TRBV7-2 and TRBJ1-2; D gene ambiguous. The CDR3 runs to 13 residues. The ends were cut back, 5 bases at V and 0 bases at J, with 7 bases in the middle. Per germline, CDR1 SGHTA and CDR2 FQGNSA. The CDR3 loop reads CASSPITNYGYTF. The CDR3 coding sequence is TGTGCCAGCAGCCCTATTACTAACTATGGCTACACCTTC.

This clonotype was counted ten times or more. V gene TRBV5-1 combines with J gene TRBJ2-6; 9 bases align to TRBD1. V was pared by 4 bases and J by 0 bases, with 5 bases of the junction left unmatched. The CDR3 spans 17 residues. Germline CDR1 and CDR2: SGHRS and YFSETQ. In nucleotides, the CDR3 is TGCGCCAGCAGCCCGGGACAGGGTCCCTCTGGGGCCAACGTCCTGACTTTC. This codes for CASSPGQGPSGANVLTF.

This clonotype is deemed medium-sized. The J gene is TRBJ2-7, the V gene TRBV7-8; TRBD2 matches 13 bases. The CDR3 runs to 15 residues. From germline, CDR1 is SGHVS and CDR2 FQNEAQ. V shed 5 bases and J 2 bases; nucleotides not matched to a gene: 3. The CDR3, as DNA: TGTGCCAGCAGCGTGGGACTAGCGGGAACCTACGAGCAGTACTTC. This encodes CASSVGLAGTYEQYF.

The chain couples TRBV15 to TRBJ2-3, with D hard to call. The CDR3 is 14 residues long. The V end lost 0 bases, the J end lost 0 bases, and 4 bases lay between the germline ends. Germline V gives CDR1 LNHNV, CDR2 YYDKDF (reference sequence). The CDR3 DNA is TGTGCCACCAGCAGAGAATCCAGCACAGATACGCAGTATTTT. This sequence encodes CATSRESSTDTQYF.

By sample share, this clonotype is medium-sized. This chain joins TRBV10-3 and TRBJ2-1, with 7 bases matching TRBD2. V was clipped by 4 bases and J by 8 bases; unmatched bases: 5. Germline V CDR1 and CDR2: ENHRY, SYGVKD. This CDR3 is built from 13 residues. Here the CDR3 reads CAISGGRADEQFF. CDR3 coding DNA: TGTGCCATCAGTGGAGGGAGGGCCGATGAGCAGTTCTTC.

The gene calls are TRBV10-3 and TRBJ2-3, with 10 nucleotides matching TRBD2. CDR3 length: 16 residues. Trimming took 2 bases from V and 4 from J; bases not matched to a gene: 6. CDR1 and CDR2 (germline): ENHRY, SYGVKD. For the CDR3, the DNA is TGTGCCATCAGTGAGGGGGCTAGCGGGAGTTCAGATACGCAGTATTTT. This gives the protein CAISEGASGSSDTQYF.

This clonotype was seen only a few times. This may arise from a read error, as a much more abundant clone is one base away. The chain uses TRBV5-5 and TRBJ2-1; D not resolved. The CDR3 loop spans 14 amino acids. Trimming took off 4 bases at V and 1 base at J, with 9 bases between the two ends. Germline V gives CDR1 SGHKS, CDR2 YYEKEE (reference sequence). The CDR3 sequence is CASSNIGSYNEQFF. Here the CDR3 DNA reads TGTGCCAGCAGCAACATAGGGTCCTACAATGAGCAGTTCTTC.

The V gene is TRBV2, the J gene TRBJ1-2; tentatively, D is TRBD1 (6 bases). Trimming stripped 6 bases from V and 4 bases from J, with 12 bases between. The germline CDR1 and CDR2 sequences are SNHLY and FYNNEI. The CDR3 loop spans 13 amino acids. The CDR3 DNA follows: TGTGCCAGCAGGGATGGACAGCGCTATGGCTACACCTTC. Translated: CASRDGQRYGYTF.

The chain is built from TRBV2 and TRBJ2-3, with TRBD2 matching over 13 bases. The trim removed 10 bases at V and 2 bases at J, leaving 9 bases unmatched. This CDR3 is built from 16 residues. Looked up from germline, CDR1 is SNHLY and CDR2 is FYNNEI. CDR3 bases: TGTGCCACCCGGACTAGCGGGAGTCGGGTCACAGATACGCAGTATTTT. The encoded protein is CATRTSGSRVTDTQYF.

This clonotype was found many times. The chain links TRBV18 to TRBJ1-5; tentative D call: TRBD1 (6 bases). Trimming stripped 3 bases from V and 2 bases from J, with 11 bases between. There are 15 residues in the CDR3. Germline V gene sequence: CDR1 KGHSH, CDR2 LQKENI. The CDR3 DNA reads TGTGCCAGCTCACCCCCAGGGGTGGGCAATCAGCCCCAGCATTTT. Amino acid sequence: CASSPPGVGNQPQHF.

Remarks on this clonotype: A much more abundant neighbour one base away suggests this may be a read error. V and J are TRBV27 and TRBJ2-5; the D is unclear. CDR3 length: 10 residues. Germline CDR1 reads MNHEY; CDR2 reads SMNVEV (reference sequence). This chain's CDR3 is CASSLKTQHF. The DNA of the CDR3 is TGTGCCAGCAGTTTGAAGACCCAGCACTTC.

This clonotype occurred many times. The chain employs TRBV28 and TRBJ2-5, with 9 bases fitting TRBD1. Germline CDR1 reads MDHEN; CDR2 reads SYDVKM. CDR3 length: 16 residues. The V segment lost 2 bases and the J segment 7 bases; nucleotides outside the gene matches: 11. The CDR3 loop is CASSLTPGQGKATQYF. CDR3 nucleotides: TGTGCCAGCAGTTTAACCCCGGGACAGGGAAAGGCGACCCAGTACTTC.